This T cell receptor (beta chain) was identified in a study of human T cells and chemical hapten exposure. About the research overall: The sensitizer, 2% DPC, was used on around 2 cm by around 2 cm of upper inner arm skin.

Noted time point: patch test 1, 2 weeks after DPC sensitization. The sample's treatment: therapeutic diphenylcyclopropenone sensitization with weekly scalp DPC. Individual cDNA molecules each carried unique molecular identifiers attached by the library. TCRdb analysed the RACE reads with MiXCR anew, one entry per CDR3 protein. The repertoire consists of some 94,000 distinct CDR3 sequences, with 9.5% to 15% occurring once and the leading ten covering approximately 2.1%. Unmatched junction bases numbered 10, after V lost 10 bases and J lost 3 bases. The CDR3 is 15 residues long. Germline CDR1 is ENHRY and CDR2 is SYGVKD.

This sample comprised whole blood, obtained in connection with sensitization to the hapten diphenylcyclopropenone (DPC). The V call is TRBV10-3, the J call TRBJ2-3; the match to TRBD1 covers 10 bases. The source is a woman aged 40 to 50 with alopecia areata. Some clones in this sample may be carry-over from other donors' samples. The DNA of the CDR3 is TGTGCCACCAGGGTGACAGGGGGCCTTACAGATACGCAGTATTTT. It translates to CATRVTGGLTDTQYF.